This TCR beta chain was sequenced in a study of T-cell reconstitution after alpha-beta-depleted transplantation in children. Study-wide results and limits: Expanded graft clones, several hundred of them, were reportedly the source of alpha-beta T cells about two months after transplant. Elevated TCRbeta diversity at day 60 was traced, in some patients, to surviving recipient T cells and thymic progenitors.

Unique molecular identifiers featured in how the TCRbeta library was prepared. TCRdb re-called the PCR reads through MiXCR, storing one row per CDR3 protein. Among hundreds of thousands of distinct CDR3 sequences listed, around 13% were seen once. This clonotype turned up a few times. The antigen is unknown. Germline V gene data show CDR1 as SGHRS and CDR2 as YFSETQ. The V and J ends lost 3 bases and 0 bases respectively, with 16 bases between them. This CDR3 comprises 17 residues. The V and J genes are TRBV5-1 and TRBJ2-4; D is uncertain. The receptor was derived from a male patient between 5 and 17 years old who had a stem cell transplant for acute myeloid leukemia, so the T cells may come from the graft donor. The input for sequencing was PBMCs, mostly from graft donor cells, taken 360 days after TCRalphabeta/CD19-depleted stem cell transplant. CDR3 coding DNA: TGCGCCAGCAGCTCCTCCCTCTCGGCTCTAGCCAAAAACATTCAGTACTTC. This encodes CASSSSLSALAKNIQYF.